This T cell receptor (beta chain) emerged from a study of T-cell reconstitution after alpha-beta-depleted transplantation in children listed by TCRdb under 2016. Background for the entire study: T-cell immune reconstitution after TCRalphabeta/CD19-depleted allogeneic hematopoietic cell transplantation in children was quantitatively tracked in the study by means of TCR repertoire profiling.

Library method: PCR. The sequencing machine was an Illumina HiSeq 2500. TCR library preparation used molecular barcoding, with unique molecular identifiers applied to normalize quantification of the TCRbeta repertoire. TCRdb took the public reads, trimmed them with fastp at Q25, ran MiXCR for clone calling and kept in-frame beta chains. Here each entry gathers all rows of one CDR3 protein and keeps the most common genes and DNA. In this sample the table shows about 610,000 distinct CDR3 sequences, about 11% of which occur a single time. The top ten clonotypes cover less than 5% of the sample. This clonotype has more than one count but fewer than ten. Its antigen specificity is not known. One base away there is no much larger clone; base qualities are not given. Including the terminal cysteine and phenylalanine, the CDR3 comprises 13 residues. This entry keeps only the CDR3 DNA: 39 bases, framed from base 1. From a lookup of the germline V gene, CDR1 and CDR2 are SGDLS and YYNGEE. The germline ends are 10 bases apart after V is trimmed by 3 bases and J by 6 bases.

The chain is made from TRBV9 and TRBJ1-5; TRBD1 is perhaps the D gene, given 5 matching bases. The material sequenced was PBMCs from the stem cell graft donor, taken from the stem cell graft. The receptor was derived from a human donor who donated a stem cell graft to a child with acute myeloid leukemia. Here is the DNA: TGTGCCAGCAGCGCGAGGGGAGGTCAGCCCCAGCATTTT. This encodes CASSARGGQPQHF.